The rows below give T cell receptor beta chains drawn from one sample of a study of cytomegalovirus exposure and HLA in healthy donors. Sequenced by immunoSEQ multiplex PCR; TCRdb stores in-frame clones only, minus some. The data show more than 95,000 clones, with 60% to 75% seen just once and 2.5% to 3.5% held by the top ten. The sequencing input was PBMCs. These receptors originate from a female donor in good health and CMV-seropositive. Both conserved end residues are part of each CDR3. Each record gives: CDR3 protein, V gene, J gene.

CDR3: CASSPTSSQGSREQFF
V: TRBV7-2
J: TRBJ2-1

CDR3: CASSFRSRDRDTGELFF
V: TRBV9
J: NA

CDR3: CASKDSGGPSSYEQYF
V: TRBV2
J: TRBJ2-7

CDR3: CASSITGKSTDTQYF
V: TRBV4-2
J: TRBJ2-3

CDR3: CASSSGTGGNIQYF
V: TRBV5-1
J: TRBJ2-4

CDR3: CASSPFTGGILDEQYF
V: TRBV18
J: TRBJ2-7

CDR3: CASSLGTGANEQFF
V: TRBV7-6
J: TRBJ2-1

CDR3: CASSPRTGGDTQYF
V: TRBV7-2
J: TRBJ2-3

CDR3: CASKARLAGTGELFF
V: TRBV7-2
J: TRBJ2-2

CDR3: CASTTGAHYGYTF
V: TRBV6-5
J: TRBJ1-2

CDR3: CASSPAGADEQYF
V: TRBV28
J: TRBJ2-7

CDR3: CASSQWRNEKLFF
V: TRBV4-1
J: TRBJ1-4

CDR3: CASSLDGPGGSYEQYF
V: TRBV5-1
J: TRBJ2-7

CDR3: CASTKKGESYEQYF
V: TRBV25-1
J: TRBJ2-7

CDR3: CASRPGLRGGEQYF
V: TRBV4-3
J: TRBJ2-7

CDR3: CASSPQASGANVLTF
V: TRBV18
J: TRBJ2-6

CDR3: CASRHRGSNQPQHF
V: TRBV28
J: TRBJ1-5

CDR3: CAWSVVSGGGETQYF
V: TRBV30
J: TRBJ2-5

CDR3: CASSEGHAGPRGETQYF
V: TRBV14
J: TRBJ2-5

CDR3: CASSADRDRYGYTF
V: TRBV11-2
J: TRBJ1-2

CDR3: CASSLLSGGNNEQFF
V: TRBV5-1
J: TRBJ2-1

CDR3: CASSSQGNTEAFF
V: TRBV11-2
J: TRBJ1-1

CDR3: CASSLGTRPYNEQFF
V: TRBV7-3
J: TRBJ2-1

CDR3: CASSLNLNSPLHF
V: TRBV7-2
J: TRBJ1-6

CDR3: CASTLERGPLYEQYF
V: TRBV6-6
J: TRBJ2-7

CDR3: CASSLVATGGQETQYF
V: TRBV7-2
J: TRBJ2-5

CDR3: CAWSVRDRGSYNSPLHF
V: TRBV30
J: TRBJ1-6